These T cell receptor beta chains were read from a single sample in a study of OX40 agonist ivuxolimab in advanced cancers. Generated by immunoSEQ multiplex PCR, the TCRdb table keeps only in-frame clones and is missing some. The sample holds 80,000 to 130,000 clones, about nine tenths seen once. Material: CD4+ or CD8+ T cells sorted from blood, obtained in a trial of the OX40 agonist ivuxolimab. The receptors derive from an adult with an advanced solid tumor such as melanoma, head and neck, liver or kidney cancer. The CDR3 runs from the conserved cysteine through the conserved F or W. A D gene is named only where the DNA matches it firmly. Size is omitted from some rows. Given values are once, few, many or a class for expanded clones.

D gene	clone size	V gene	J gene	CDR3 protein	CDR3 DNA
.	.	TRBV27	TRBJ1-5	CASSFRGGNQPQHF	TGTGCCAGCAGTTTTCGGGGTGGAAATCAGCCCCAGCATTTT
TRBD1	.	TRBV5-4	TRBJ1-1	CASTQTGGDTEAFF	TGTGCCAGCACCCAGACAGGGGGCGACACTGAAGCTTTCTTT
TRBD1	.	TRBV2	TRBJ2-7	CASRETGILGEQYF	TGTGCCAGCAGAGAGACAGGGATCCTGGGCGAGCAGTACTTC
TRBD1	once	TRBV6-1	TRBJ2-5	CASSWDRTQETQYF	TGTGCCAGCAGTTGGGACAGGACACAAGAGACCCAGTACTTC
.	.	TRBV4-2	TRBJ1-2	CASSQDQKGSYGYTF	TGTGCCAGCAGCCAAGATCAAAAGGGGAGCTATGGCTACACCTTC
TRBD1	once	TRBV28	TRBJ2-2	CASSSAGTGYAGELFF	TGTGCCAGCAGTTCCGCCGGGACAGGGTACGCCGGGGAGCTGTTTTTT
.	.	TRBV28	TRBJ1-5	CASSLPIQGISNQPQHF	TGTGCCAGCAGTTTACCGATCCAGGGGATTAGCAATCAGCCCCAGCATTTT
TRBD1	.	TRBV19	TRBJ1-1	CATQRGQDDKRTFF	TGTGCCACACAAAGGGGACAGGATGATAAAAGGACTTTCTTT
.	.	TRBV6-5	TRBJ2-5	CASSYVYGRGETQYF	TGTGCCAGCAGTTACGTATATGGGCGCGGGGAGACCCAGTACTTC
.	.	TRBV4-1	TRBJ1-4	CASSPRTADEKLFF	TGCGCCAGCAGCCCCCGGACAGCGGATGAAAAACTGTTTTTT
.	.	TRBV7-3	TRBJ2-2	CASSPRGGNTGELFF	TGTGCCAGCAGCCCGAGGGGTGGGAACACCGGGGAGCTGTTTTTT
TRBD2	.	TRBV4-1	TRBJ2-3	CASGLAGFTDTQYF	TGCGCCAGCGGACTAGCGGGGTTCACAGATACGCAGTATTTT
.	.	TRBV15	TRBJ2-3	CATSRASAGPTDTQYF	TGTGCCACCAGCAGAGCAAGTGCCGGCCCCACAGATACGCAGTATTTT
TRBD1	.	TRBV18	TRBJ1-2	CASSPGQDFYGYTF	TGTGCCAGCTCACCGGGACAGGACTTCTATGGCTACACCTTC
.	.	TRBV6-5	TRBJ2-7	CASSYSGRRGEQYF	TGTGCCAGCAGTTACTCTGGTAGAAGGGGAGAGCAGTACTTC
TRBD2	once	TRBV18	TRBJ2-1	CASSPLLAVYNEQFF	TGTGCCAGCTCACCGCTACTAGCGGTATACAATGAGCAGTTCTTC
TRBD2	.	TRBV7-2	TRBJ2-1	CASSLLAGAGFF	TGTGCCAGCAGCCTACTAGCGGGAGCCGGGTTCTTC
.	.	TRBV28	TRBJ1-2	CASSLGNTGIYGYTF	TGTGCCAGCAGTTTAGGGAATACTGGAATCTATGGCTACACCTTC
.	once	TRBV5-6	TRBJ2-2	CASSLQGTGELFF	TGTGCCAGCAGCCTGCAGGGGACCGGGGAGCTGTTTTTT
TRBD2	once	TRBV29-1	TRBJ2-2	CSVTSAQNTGELFF	TGCAGCGTAACTAGCGCCCAGAACACCGGGGAGCTGTTTTTT
TRBD2	.	TRBV11-3	TRBJ2-3	CASSSVGVSGTADTQYF	TGTGCCAGCAGCTCCGTTGGGGTTAGCGGGACCGCAGATACGCAGTATTTT